These 21 T cell receptor beta chains were all obtained from the same sample, sequenced in a study of PD-L1 blockade in urothelial cancer. The protocol was immunoSEQ multiplex PCR, while the TCRdb copy is restricted to in-frame clones and leaves out a portion. Of some 97,000 clones in the sample, roughly nine tenths are singletons; the top ten hold 0.7% to 0.95%. This specimen was PBMCs, taken around atezolizumab (anti-PD-L1) treatment. The receptors come from a woman at least 80 years old with urothelial cancer.

This sequence joins TRBV7-2 and TRBJ2-7, with a tentative D call TRBD1 (5 bases). CDR3 length: 13 amino acids. V gave up 5 bases and J gave up 3 bases, with 11 bases separating them. Per germline, CDR1 SGHTA and CDR2 FQGNSA. The CDR3 protein is CASSRQQDYEQYF. The CDR3 DNA is TGTGCCAGCAGCCGCCAACAGGACTACGAGCAGTACTTC.

This clone appeared a few times. The chain has TRBV7-8 and TRBJ1-5; D remains unclear. Germline loops: CDR1 SGHVS, CDR2 FQNEAQ. The CDR3 consists of 14 residues. Trimming removed 4 bases from V and 3 bases from J, with 10 bases in between. The CDR3 nucleotides read TGTGCCAGCAGCTCGGTCCGGGACAATCAGCCCCAGCATTTT. Encoded protein: CASSSVRDNQPQHF.

J is TRBJ1-5 and V is TRBV11-2; D is uncertain. Germline V CDR1 and CDR2: SGHAT, FQNNGV. There are 13 residues in the CDR3. V shed 5 bases and J shed 4 bases, with 9 bases lying between them. The CDR3 DNA is TGTGCCAGCAGCCACGGGGAGAATCAGCCCCAGCATTTT. Translation: CASSHGENQPQHF.

This clone was observed a single time. This sequence joins TRBV27 and TRBJ1-5; unclear D gene. Germline CDR1 and CDR2: MNHEY and SMNVEV (reference sequence). This CDR3 spans 14 amino acids. The ends were cut back, 3 bases at V and 4 bases at J, with 10 bases in the middle. Written as DNA, the CDR3 is TGTGCCAGCAGTTTTGCAGGTTTTAATCAGCCCCAGCATTTT. This translates into CASSFAGFNQPQHF.

The chain joins TRBV7-9 to TRBJ2-6; 11 bases line up with TRBD1. V dropped 5 bases and J dropped 3; count of bases not matched to a gene: 6. Germline V lookup: CDR1 SEHNR, CDR2 FQNEAQ (reference sequence). The CDR3 loop spans 17 amino acids. The CDR3, as DNA: TGTGCCAGCAGCCTCGGGACAGGGGGAAGTGGGGCCAACGTCCTGACTTTC. This sequence encodes CASSLGTGGSGANVLTF.

This clone was observed a single time. This CDR3 reads CSVADRGFTYEQYF. The CDR3 DNA reads as TGCAGCGTCGCCGACAGGGGATTTACCTACGAGCAGTACTTC. The chain employs TRBV29-1 and TRBJ2-7, with 8 bases lining up with TRBD1. J lost 2 bases, V lost 6 bases, and 9 bases had no gene match. CDR1 is SQVTM and CDR2 is ANQGSEA in the germline V gene. The CDR3 has 14 amino acids.

V and J are TRBV28 and TRBJ2-1, with 13 positions matching TRBD2. Germline V gene data show CDR1 as MDHEN and CDR2 as SYDVKM. Trimming took 3 bases from V and 13 from J; bases not matched to a gene: 3. The CDR3 has 13 amino acids. The DNA of the CDR3 is TGTGCCAGCAGTTTCGGACTAGCGGGAGTTCAGTTCTTC. This translates into CASSFGLAGVQFF.

This clone was recorded once. V usage is TRBV4-1 and J usage is TRBJ2-7; the D gene is possibly TRBD1 (6 bases). Per germline, CDR1 MGHRA and CDR2 YSYEKL. Trimming removed 4 bases at V and 6 bases at J, with 16 bases between. This CDR3 has 14 amino acids. The DNA for the CDR3 is TGCGCCAGCAGCCGTCCAGGGGCGCGTCGCGAGCAGTACTTC. Its translation: CASSRPGARREQYF.

The V call is TRBV28, the J call TRBJ1-2; TRBD1 might be the D (6 bases). The CDR3 contains 11 residues. Germline-derived CDR1 and CDR2 are MDHEN and SYDVKM. The CDR3 region has the DNA TGTGGTTGGACAGATAACTATGGCTACACCTTC. Its translation: CGWTDNYGYTF.

This rearrangement joins TRBV11-2 to TRBJ1-5; TRBD1 might be the D (6 bases). V lost 1 base to trimming and J lost 6 bases, with 13 bases between them. Germline assignment: CDR1 SGHAT and CDR2 FQNNGV. The CDR3 covers 15 residues. The CDR3 sequence: CASSLGGTNAQPQHF. Here the CDR3 DNA reads TGTGCCAGCAGCTTAGGGGGGACAAATGCTCAGCCCCAGCATTTT. Together with reference TRBV11-2 and TRBJ1-5, the CDR3 gives the full variable domain: EAGVAQSPRYKIIEKRQSVAFWCNPISGHATLYWYQQILGQGPKLLIQFQNNGVVDDSQLPKDRFSAERLKGVDSTLKIQPAKLEDSAVYLCASSLGGTNAQPQHFGDGTRLSIL.

The gene calls are TRBV28 and TRBJ2-1; TRBD2 matches at 9 bases. The ends lost 4 bases at V and 6 bases at J; junction bases unmatched: 10. The CDR3 is made up of 16 amino acids. Germline V CDR1 and CDR2: MDHEN, SYDVKM. Written as DNA, the CDR3 is TGTGCCAGCAGTTCAGAAATAGCGGGAGTGGGCAATGAGCAGTTCTTC. Its translation: CASSSEIAGVGNEQFF.

The CDR3 DNA follows: TGTGCCAGCAGTGCTCTATCCGGGACAGGGGGGACTGAAGCTTTCTTT. Its translation is CASSALSGTGGTEAFF. V gene TRBV6-1 combines with J gene TRBJ1-1; 11 bases fit TRBD1. This CDR3 region has 16 residues. Per the germline V gene, CDR1 is MNHNS and CDR2 is SASEGT. The J segment lost 5 bases and the V segment lost 4 bases, leaving 9 bases of the junction unmatched.

This clone was counted once. The V and J genes are TRBV19 and TRBJ2-7, with 9 nucleotides matching TRBD2. The length of the CDR3 is 15 residues. CDR1 and CDR2 (germline): LNHDA, SQIVND (reference sequence). After removal of 3 bases from V and 0 bases from J, the junction contained 3 bases not matched to a gene. The CDR3 coding sequence is TGTGCCAGTAGTATTGCGGGAGGGTCCTCCTACGAGCAGTACTTC. Its protein product is CASSIAGGSSYEQYF.

The chain has TRBV5-4 and TRBJ2-1, with 10 bases that match TRBD2. CDR1 is SGHNT, CDR2 YYREEE, per germline (reference sequence). The CDR3 runs 18 residues. V trimming: 4 bases; J trimming: 0 bases; junction bases outside the gene matches: 10. CDR3 in amino acids: CASSPRGTSVPSYNEQFF. As DNA, the CDR3 is TGTGCCAGCAGCCCACGGGGGACTAGCGTCCCCTCCTACAATGAGCAGTTCTTC.

The genes are TRBV18 and TRBJ1-4, with D maybe TRBD1 (5 bases). Looked up from germline, CDR1 is KGHSH and CDR2 is LQKENI. The ends were cut back, 1 base at V and 0 bases at J, with 6 bases in the middle. The CDR3 is 15 amino acids. CDR3 nucleotides: TGTGCCAGCTCACCACGGGGGGCAACTAATGAAAAACTGTTTTTT. Translation: CASSPRGATNEKLFF. The variable domain in full, completed from reference TRBV18 and TRBJ1-4, reads NAGVMQNPRHLVRRRGQEARLRCSPMKGHSHVYWYRQLPEEGLKFMVYLQKENIIDESGMPKERFSAEFPKEGPSILRIQQVVRGDSAAYFCASSPRGATNEKLFFGSGTQLSVL.

V and J are TRBV11-2 and TRBJ2-1, with 10 bases matching TRBD2. V trimming: 0 bases; J trimming: 2 bases; junction bases outside the gene matches: 1. The CDR3 loop spans 16 amino acids. Germline loops: CDR1 SGHAT, CDR2 FQNNGV. As DNA, the CDR3 is TGTGCCAGCAGCTTAGAAACTAGCGGGACCTACAATGAGCAGTTCTTC. It is translated as CASSLETSGTYNEQFF.

The chain has TRBV6-1 and TRBJ2-3, with TRBD1 as a possible D gene (6 bases). Germline CDR1 MNHNS, CDR2 SASEGT. CDR3 size: 13 residues. Deletions cut 0 bases from V and 6 bases from J, with 7 bases between. The CDR3, as DNA: TGTGCCAGCAGTGAAGCTAGGGGGGATACGCAGTATTTT. The encoded protein is CASSEARGDTQYF.

The chain links TRBV5-1 to TRBJ2-3, with D unclear. The CDR3 spans 17 residues. Trimming removed 0 bases from V and 3 bases from J, with 17 bases in between. The germline V gene has CDR1 SGHRS and CDR2 YFSETQ. The CDR3 DNA reads as TGCGCCAGCAGCTTGGAACTCCGACAACCACGGACAGATACGCAGTATTTT. Protein sequence: CASSLELRQPRTDTQYF.

The genes are TRBV18 and TRBJ2-7; 8 nucleotides agree with TRBD1. The CDR3 covers 13 residues. CDR1 and CDR2 from the germline V gene are KGHSH and LQKENI. V gave up 6 bases and J gave up 2 bases; unmatched junction bases: 3. CDR3 protein: CASSGTGAYEQYF. The DNA of the CDR3 is TGTGCCAGCTCTGGGACAGGAGCCTACGAGCAGTACTTC.

This chain connects TRBV6-1 to TRBJ2-7, with a weak D call TRBD1 (5 bases). The CDR3 covers 13 residues. The V and J ends lost 4 bases and 3 bases respectively, with 10 bases between them. The germline CDR1 and CDR2 sequences are MNHNS and SASEGT. The DNA for the CDR3 is TGTGCCAGCAGTGTCACAGGAGTCTACGAGCAGTACTTC. It is translated as CASSVTGVYEQYF.

This chain connects TRBV30 to TRBJ2-1, with TRBD2 identical over 8 bases. This CDR3 contains 15 residues. The germline V gene has CDR1 GTSNPN and CDR2 SVGIG (reference sequence). V was clipped by 4 bases and J by 0 bases; unmatched bases: 5. The CDR3 loop reads CAWTIGTSSYNEQFF. The DNA for the CDR3 is TGTGCCTGGACTATCGGGACTAGCTCCTACAATGAGCAGTTCTTC.